The 9 T cell receptor beta chains given below trace back to one sample, sequenced in a study of T cell responses to AZD1222 COVID-19 vaccine. Repertoires were generated with immunoSEQ multiplex PCR, while TCRdb's copy carries only in-frame clones and drops some. The table lists around 150,000 clones, more than 90% of them singletons. Sequenced material: peripheral blood, taken on day 0 of AZD1222 vaccination. Receptors originate from an adult in good health.

J is TRBJ1-5 and V is TRBV5-1, with 9 bases aligning to TRBD1. Germline V gene data show CDR1 as SGHRS and CDR2 as YFSETQ. Trimming at V came to 0 bases and at J to 6 bases, leaving 1 base not matched to a gene. This CDR3 contains 14 residues. In nucleotides, the CDR3 is TGCGCCAGCAGCTTGGGACAGGGGGTTCAGCCCCAGCATTTT. Encoded protein: CASSLGQGVQPQHF.

The chain joins TRBV28 to TRBJ2-2; D not resolved. CDR1 is MDHEN, CDR2 SYDVKM, per germline. CDR3 length equals 13 residues. Trimming stripped 9 bases from V and 0 bases from J, with 8 bases between. The CDR3 protein is CASRDSNTGELFF. The DNA for the CDR3 is TGTGCCAGTAGAGACTCGAACACCGGGGAGCTGTTTTTT.

This sequence joins TRBV5-1 and TRBJ2-7; the match to TRBD1 covers 8 bases. Trimming at V came to 4 bases and at J to 6 bases, leaving 12 bases not matched to a gene. Germline V gene data show CDR1 as SGHRS and CDR2 as YFSETQ. This CDR3 has 15 amino acids. The chain's CDR3 is CASSGTGTGTGEQYF. The CDR3 DNA is TGCGCCAGCAGCGGAACCGGGACAGGCACAGGCGAGCAGTACTTC. The full variable domain, in which reference TRBV5-1 and TRBJ2-7 provide the parts outside the CDR3, is KAGVTQTPRYLIKTRGQQVTLSCSPISGHRSVSWYQQTPGQGLQFLFEYFSETQRNKGNFPGRFSGRQFSNSRSEMNVSTLELGDSALYLCASSGTGTGTGEQYFGPGTRLTVT.

The chain has TRBV5-8 and TRBJ1-2, with 9 bases fitting TRBD1. From germline, CDR1 is SGHTS and CDR2 YDEGEE. This CDR3 spans 15 amino acids. V dropped 2 bases and J dropped 0; count of bases not matched to a gene: 2. The CDR3 is CASSLGQGSNYGYTF. For the CDR3, the DNA is TGTGCCAGCAGCTTAGGACAGGGGTCTAACTATGGCTACACCTTC.

The CDR3 loop reads CASSSGPLGSPLHF. The DNA of the CDR3 is TGTGCCAGCAGCTCTGGGCCCCTGGGATCACCCCTCCACTTT. J is TRBJ1-6 and V is TRBV13; D unresolved. From germline, CDR1 is PRHDT and CDR2 FYEKMQ (reference sequence). V lost 4 bases and J lost 10, with 14 bases in between. This CDR3 region has 14 residues.

The V gene is TRBV27, the J gene TRBJ2-7; TRBD2 matches at 13 bases. Per germline, CDR1 MNHEY and CDR2 SMNVEV (reference sequence). Trimming cost V 1 base and J 6 bases; bases outside gene matches: 18. CDR3 size: 20 residues. The CDR3 coding sequence is TGTGCCAGCAGTTTATGTCTCGTGGGGACTAGCGGGACTCCTCCCTGCGAGCAGTACTTC. It encodes CASSLCLVGTSGTPPCEQYF.

Only one count was recorded for this clone. The chain has TRBV2 and TRBJ2-5; D perhaps matches TRBD2 (6 bases). Trimming left V 11 bases short and J 0 bases short, with 13 bases between. Germline-derived CDR1 and CDR2 are SNHLY and FYNNEI. This CDR3 spans 13 amino acids. The CDR3 sequence is CASGLMNQETQYF. The CDR3 bases are TGTGCCTCGGGACTCATGAACCAAGAGACCCAGTACTTC.

This clone was recorded only once. The gene calls are TRBV7-9 and TRBJ2-7; D might be TRBD1 (5 bases). Germline V gene data show CDR1 as SEHNR and CDR2 as FQNEAQ (reference sequence). Deletions cut 3 bases from V and 1 base from J, with 13 bases between. This CDR3 is 15 amino acids long. The CDR3 DNA reads as TGTGCCAGCAGCTTGATTAAGACAGAGTCCTACGAGCAGTACTTC. Its translation: CASSLIKTESYEQYF.

The gene calls are TRBV7-9 and TRBJ1-5, with no clear D. The CDR3 contains 15 residues. Germline lookup yields CDR1 SEHNR and CDR2 FQNEAQ (reference sequence). Trimming shortened V by 3 bases and J by 0 bases, and 9 bases separated the two germline ends. In DNA form, the CDR3 reads TGTGCCAGCAGCTTGAGCAGGATTAGCAATCAGCCCCAGCATTTT. Translated: CASSLSRISNQPQHF.